This TCR beta chain emerged from a study of T-cell memory formation after mild COVID-19. On this clonotype: The antigen is undetermined.

The CDR3 spans 13 residues. J gave up 8 bases and V 2 bases, and 6 bases lay outside the gene matches. Germline loops: CDR1 MGHRA, CDR2 YSYEKL. Each CDR3 protein gets one entry after TCRdb re-called the 5' RACE reads with MiXCR. Here the sample spans about 270,000 distinct CDR3 sequences, roughly 17% being singletons. Study-level results: The CD4+ clones that contracted clustered mainly within CM and EM, and the CD8+ clones concentrated in EMRA.

The clonotype was recovered from a young man who had mild COVID-19 (a few samples of this study predate the infection). Cell type and time point are not known. Sequencing was done on a sample of PBMCs or a T cell subset sorted from them (not recorded which). The chain couples TRBV4-1 to TRBJ2-7, with 7 bases that match TRBD1. The CDR3 DNA sequence: TGCGCCAGCAGCCAATGGCAGGGGGAACAGCAGTACTTC. As protein: CASSQWQGEQQYF.